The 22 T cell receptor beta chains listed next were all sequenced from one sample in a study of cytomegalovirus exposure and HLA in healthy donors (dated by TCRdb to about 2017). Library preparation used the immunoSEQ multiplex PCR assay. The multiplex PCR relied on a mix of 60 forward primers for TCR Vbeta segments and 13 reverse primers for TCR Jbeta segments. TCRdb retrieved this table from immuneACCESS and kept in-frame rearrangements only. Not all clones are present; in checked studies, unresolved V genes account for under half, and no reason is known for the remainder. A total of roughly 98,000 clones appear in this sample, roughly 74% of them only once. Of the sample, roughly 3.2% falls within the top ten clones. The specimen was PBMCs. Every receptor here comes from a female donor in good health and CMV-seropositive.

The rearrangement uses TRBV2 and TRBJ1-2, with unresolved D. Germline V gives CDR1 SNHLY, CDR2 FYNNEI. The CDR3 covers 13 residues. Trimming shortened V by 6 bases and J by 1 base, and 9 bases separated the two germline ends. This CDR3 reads CASRDNSNYGYTF. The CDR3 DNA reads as TGTGCCAGCAGAGATAACAGTAACTATGGCTACACCTTC.

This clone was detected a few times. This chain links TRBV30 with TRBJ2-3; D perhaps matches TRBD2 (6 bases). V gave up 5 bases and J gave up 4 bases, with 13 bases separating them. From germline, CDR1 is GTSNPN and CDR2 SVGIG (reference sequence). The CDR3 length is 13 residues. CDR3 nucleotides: TGTGCCTGGGGCATCCGGAGGGCAGATACGCAGTATTTT. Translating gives CAWGIRRADTQYF. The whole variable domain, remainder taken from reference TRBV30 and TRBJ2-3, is SQTIHQWPATLVQPVGSPLSLECTVEGTSNPNLYWYRQAAGRGLQLLFYSVGIGQISSEVPQNLSASRPQDRQFILSSKKLLLSDSGFYLCAWGIRRADTQYFGPGTRLTVL.

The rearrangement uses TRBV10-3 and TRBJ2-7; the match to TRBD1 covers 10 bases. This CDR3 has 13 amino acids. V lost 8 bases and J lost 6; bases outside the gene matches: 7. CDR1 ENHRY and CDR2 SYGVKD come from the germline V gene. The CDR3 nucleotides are TGTGCCATCGGTGGGACAGGGGCCGGCGAGCAGTACTTC. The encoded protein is CAIGGTGAGEQYF.

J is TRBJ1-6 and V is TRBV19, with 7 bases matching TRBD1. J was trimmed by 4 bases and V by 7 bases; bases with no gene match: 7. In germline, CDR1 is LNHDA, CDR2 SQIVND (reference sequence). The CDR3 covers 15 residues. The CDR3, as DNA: TGTGCCAGTACCCCTGGGACAGCTTATAATTCACCCCTCCACTTT. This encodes CASTPGTAYNSPLHF. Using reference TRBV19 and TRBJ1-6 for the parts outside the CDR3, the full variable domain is DGGITQSPKYLFRKEGQNVTLSCEQNLNHDAMYWYRQDPGQGLRLIYYSQIVNDFQKGDIAEGYSVSREKKESFPLTVTSAQKNPTAFYLCASTPGTAYNSPLHFGNGTRLTVT.

CDR3: CSVAAGGADTQYF. The DNA of the CDR3 is TGCAGCGTTGCGGCAGGGGGTGCAGATACGCAGTATTTT. The rearrangement joins TRBV29-1 to TRBJ2-3; 7 bases line up with TRBD1. The J segment lost 4 bases and the V segment lost 4 bases, leaving 5 bases of the junction unmatched. This CDR3 contains 13 residues. Germline V gives CDR1 SQVTM, CDR2 ANQGSEA.

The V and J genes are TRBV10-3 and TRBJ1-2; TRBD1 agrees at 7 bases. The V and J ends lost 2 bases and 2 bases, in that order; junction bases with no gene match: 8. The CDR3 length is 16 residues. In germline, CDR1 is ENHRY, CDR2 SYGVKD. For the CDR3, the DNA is TGTGCCATCAGTGAGCCGGGACAGACTTTCAACTATGGCTACACCTTC. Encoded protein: CAISEPGQTFNYGYTF.

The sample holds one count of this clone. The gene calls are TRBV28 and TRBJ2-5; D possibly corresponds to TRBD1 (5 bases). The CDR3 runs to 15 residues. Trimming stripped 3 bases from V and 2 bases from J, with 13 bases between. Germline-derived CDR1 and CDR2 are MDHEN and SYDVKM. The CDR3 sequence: CASSFQGYHQETQYF. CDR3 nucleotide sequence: TGTGCCAGCAGTTTTCAGGGTTACCATCAAGAGACCCAGTACTTC.

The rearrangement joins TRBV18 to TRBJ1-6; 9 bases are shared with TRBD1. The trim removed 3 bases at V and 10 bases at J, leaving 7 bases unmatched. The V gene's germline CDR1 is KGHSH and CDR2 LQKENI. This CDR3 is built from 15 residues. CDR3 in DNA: TGTGCCAGCTCACCGAGGACAGGGGCGGGATCACCCCTCCACTTT. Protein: CASSPRTGAGSPLHF.

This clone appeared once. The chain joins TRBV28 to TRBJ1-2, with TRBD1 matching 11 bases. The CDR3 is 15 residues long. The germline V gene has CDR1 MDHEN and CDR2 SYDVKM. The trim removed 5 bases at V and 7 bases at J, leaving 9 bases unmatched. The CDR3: CASSVFSGTGGGYTF. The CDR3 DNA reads TGTGCCAGCAGTGTATTCTCCGGGACAGGGGGTGGCTACACCTTC.

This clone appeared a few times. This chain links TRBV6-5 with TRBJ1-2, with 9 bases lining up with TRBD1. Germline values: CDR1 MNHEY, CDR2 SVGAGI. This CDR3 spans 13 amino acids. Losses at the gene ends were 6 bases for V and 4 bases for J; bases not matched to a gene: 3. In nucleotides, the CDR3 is TGTGCCAGCAGGCGGACAGGGGCCTATGGCTACACCTTC. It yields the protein CASRRTGAYGYTF.

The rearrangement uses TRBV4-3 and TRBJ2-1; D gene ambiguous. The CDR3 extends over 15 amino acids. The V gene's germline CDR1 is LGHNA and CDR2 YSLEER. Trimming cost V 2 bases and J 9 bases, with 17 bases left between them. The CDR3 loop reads CASSQRKPVVGEQFF. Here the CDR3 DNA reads TGCGCCAGCAGCCAAAGAAAACCGGTGGTCGGTGAGCAGTTCTTC.

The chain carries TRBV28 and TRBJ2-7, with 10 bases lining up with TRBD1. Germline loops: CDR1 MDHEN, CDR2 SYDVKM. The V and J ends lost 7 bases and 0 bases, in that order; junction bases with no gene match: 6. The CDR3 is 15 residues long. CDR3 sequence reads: CASNPTGGLSYEQYF. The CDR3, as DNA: TGTGCCAGCAACCCGACAGGGGGCCTCTCCTACGAGCAGTACTTC.

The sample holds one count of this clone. The CDR3 region is CASSYGTQITYEQYF. CDR3 DNA: TGTGCCAGCAGTTACGGGACTCAAATTACCTACGAGCAGTACTTC. The chain joins TRBV6-5 to TRBJ2-7, with D possibly TRBD2 on 6 matching bases. Germline V gene data show CDR1 as MNHEY and CDR2 as SVGAGI. Between the trimmed V and J ends, which lost 2 bases and 2 bases, there was a span of 13 bases. The CDR3 runs 15 residues.

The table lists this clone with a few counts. CDR3 coding DNA: TGTGCCAGCAGTACAGTCCGGGAGCCTTATTCACCCCTCCACTTT. Protein: CASSTVREPYSPLHF. The chain couples TRBV6-6 to TRBJ1-6; no firm D call. Germline V gives CDR1 MNHNY, CDR2 SVGAGI (reference sequence). The V and J ends lost 5 bases and 8 bases respectively, with 16 bases between them. This CDR3 has 15 residues.

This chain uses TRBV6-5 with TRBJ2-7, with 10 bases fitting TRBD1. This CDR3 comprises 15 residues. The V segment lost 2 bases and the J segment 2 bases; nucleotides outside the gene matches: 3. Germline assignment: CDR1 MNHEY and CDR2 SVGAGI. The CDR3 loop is CASSYRDRGTYEQYF. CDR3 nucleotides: TGTGCCAGCAGTTACCGGGACAGGGGAACCTACGAGCAGTACTTC.

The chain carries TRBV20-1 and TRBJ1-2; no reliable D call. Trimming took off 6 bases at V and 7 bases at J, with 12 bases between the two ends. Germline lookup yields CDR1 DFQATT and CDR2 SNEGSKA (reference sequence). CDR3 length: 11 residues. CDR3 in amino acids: CSAPPLGGYTF. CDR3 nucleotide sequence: TGCAGTGCCCCCCCCCTAGGTGGCTACACCTTC.

The chain's CDR3 is CASSVVGTGELFF. CDR3 DNA sequence: TGTGCCAGCAGCGTTGTCGGGACCGGGGAGCTGTTTTTT. V gene TRBV9 combines with J gene TRBJ2-2; D ambiguous. Germline loops: CDR1 SGDLS, CDR2 YYNGEE. CDR3 length: 13 residues. Trimming left V 2 bases short and J 5 bases short, with 7 bases between.

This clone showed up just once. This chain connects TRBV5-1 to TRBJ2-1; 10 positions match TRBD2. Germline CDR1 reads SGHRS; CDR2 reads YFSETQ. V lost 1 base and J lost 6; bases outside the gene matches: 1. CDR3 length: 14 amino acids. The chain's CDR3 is CASSLSSGSNEQFF. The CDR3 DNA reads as TGCGCCAGCAGCTTGTCTAGCGGGAGCAATGAGCAGTTCTTC.

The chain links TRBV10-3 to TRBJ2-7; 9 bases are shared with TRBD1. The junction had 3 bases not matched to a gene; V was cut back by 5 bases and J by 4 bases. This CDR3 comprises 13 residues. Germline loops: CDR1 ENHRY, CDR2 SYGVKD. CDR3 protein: CAISTGGTYEQYF. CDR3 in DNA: TGTGCCATCAGTACAGGGGGCACATACGAGCAGTACTTC.

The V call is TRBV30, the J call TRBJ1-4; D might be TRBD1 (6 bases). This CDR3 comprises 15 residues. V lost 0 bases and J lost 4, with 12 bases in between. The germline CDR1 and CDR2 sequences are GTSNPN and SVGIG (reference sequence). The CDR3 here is CAWSVPRGGNEKLFF. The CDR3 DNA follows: TGTGCCTGGAGTGTACCCAGGGGCGGTAATGAAAAACTGTTTTTT. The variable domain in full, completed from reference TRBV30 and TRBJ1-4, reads SQTIHQWPATLVQPVGSPLSLECTVEGTSNPNLYWYRQAAGRGLQLLFYSVGIGQISSEVPQNLSASRPQDRQFILSSKKLLLSDSGFYLCAWSVPRGGNEKLFFGSGTQLSVL.

CDR3 in amino acids: CASSRDSGEQYF. CDR3 bases: TGTGCCAGCAGCAGGGACAGCGGGGAGCAGTACTTC. V is TRBV28 and J is TRBJ2-7, with D tentatively TRBD1 (7 bases). The V gene lost 6 bases and the J gene lost 7 bases, with 13 bases spanning the gap. Germline assignment: CDR1 MDHEN and CDR2 SYDVKM. CDR3 size: 12 residues.

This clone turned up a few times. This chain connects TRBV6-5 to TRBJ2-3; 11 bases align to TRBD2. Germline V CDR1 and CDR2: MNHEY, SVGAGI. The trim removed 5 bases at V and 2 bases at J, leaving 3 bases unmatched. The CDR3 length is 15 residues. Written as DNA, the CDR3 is TGTGCCAGCAGTCCTAGCGGGGGGTCCACAGATACGCAGTATTTT. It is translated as CASSPSGGSTDTQYF.